These 14 T cell receptor beta chains originate from one sample sequenced in a study of cytomegalovirus exposure and HLA in healthy donors. The primer mix had 60 Vbeta and 13 Jbeta primers. Profiled with immunoSEQ multiplex PCR; TCRdb holds only in-frame clones, not every one. The sample has around 150,000 clones, more than 65% seen once. Source material: PBMCs. Source of these receptors: a man aged 45-60 years in good health and CMV-seropositive.

The rearrangement joins TRBV7-9 to TRBJ2-1, with 8 bases aligning to TRBD2. V dropped 5 bases and J dropped 1; count of bases not matched to a gene: 4. Per the germline V gene, CDR1 is SEHNR and CDR2 is FQNEAQ (reference sequence). The CDR3 extends over 15 amino acids. The CDR3 sequence: CASSVTSGSYNEQFF. DNA for the CDR3: TGTGCCAGCAGCGTAACTAGCGGATCCTACAATGAGCAGTTCTTC.

The chain combines TRBV29-1 with TRBJ2-5; 11 bases align to TRBD1. Germline-derived CDR1 and CDR2 are SQVTM and ANQGSEA. V shed 5 bases and J 5 bases; nucleotides not matched to a gene: 7. The CDR3 covers 14 residues. CDR3 bases: TGCAGCGTTCTCACAGGACAGGGGGCCGAGACCCAGTACTTC. Protein: CSVLTGQGAETQYF. Full variable domain (missing parts from reference TRBV29-1 and TRBJ2-5): SAVISQKPSRDICQRGTSLTIQCQVDSQVTMMFWYRQQPGQSLTLIATANQGSEATYESGFVIDKFPISRPNLTFSTLTVSNMSPEDSSIYLCSVLTGQGAETQYFGPGTRLLVL.

The V and J genes are TRBV7-9 and TRBJ2-7, with 7 bases lining up with TRBD2. Germline V gene data show CDR1 as SEHNR and CDR2 as FQNEAQ (reference sequence). The CDR3 spans 15 residues. V trimming: 5 bases; J trimming: 1 base; junction bases outside the gene matches: 8. CDR3 in DNA: TGTGCCAGCAGCCCCAGGGAGGGTGGGTCCTACGAGCAGTACTTC. It translates to CASSPREGGSYEQYF.

The chain employs TRBV30 and TRBJ1-6; no definite D call. CDR1 and CDR2 (germline): GTSNPN, SVGIG (reference sequence). This CDR3 is 15 amino acids long. The V and J ends lost 5 bases and 0 bases respectively, with 11 bases between them. In nucleotides, the CDR3 is TGTGCCTGGGGTGGACGGGGCTCCTATAATTCACCCCTCCACTTT. Translating gives CAWGGRGSYNSPLHF.

This clone was recorded a few times. The V call is TRBV29-1, the J call TRBJ1-6; TRBD1 agrees at 10 bases. CDR3 length: 14 amino acids. CDR1 is SQVTM and CDR2 is ANQGSEA in the germline V gene. After removal of 5 bases from V and 8 bases from J, the junction contained 6 bases not matched to a gene. The CDR3 DNA reads as TGCAGCGTTTCGACAGGGGGCTGGGATTCACCCCTCCACTTT. Translating gives CSVSTGGWDSPLHF.

The gene calls are TRBV21-1 and TRBJ2-7; the table calls TRBD2, which could not be checked here. TRBV21-1 is an annotated pseudogene. This CDR3 comprises 18 residues. The CDR3 loop is CASSGPGLAGVSAHEQYF. CDR3 DNA: TGTGCCAGCAGCGGCCCGGGACTAGCGGGAGTTAGTGCTCACGAGCAGTACTTC.

The rearrangement joins TRBV7-9 to TRBJ2-3, with 8 bases identical to TRBD2. This CDR3 region has 15 residues. CDR1 is SEHNR, CDR2 FQNEAQ, per germline (reference sequence). V shed 3 bases, J shed 0 bases, and the junction held 2 bases outside the gene matches. CDR3 sequence reads: CASSFIAGSTDTQYF. CDR3 in DNA: TGTGCCAGCAGCTTTATAGCGGGAAGCACAGATACGCAGTATTTT.

This chain joins TRBV27 and TRBJ2-7; 11 bases map to TRBD1. The length of the CDR3 is 18 residues. V lost 6 bases to trimming and J lost 3 bases; unmatched junction nucleotides: 16. Germline CDR1 MNHEY, CDR2 SMNVEV (reference sequence). In DNA form, the CDR3 reads TGTGCCAGCAGGCCCCAGGGTTCCGGGACAGGGGGTGTCTACGAGCAGTACTTC. This gives the protein CASRPQGSGTGGVYEQYF.

The chain couples TRBV5-6 to TRBJ2-3; D is unclear. The V and J ends lost 0 bases and 1 base respectively, with 9 bases between them. Germline loops: CDR1 SGHDT, CDR2 YYEEEE. The CDR3 consists of 15 residues. CDR3 sequence reads: CASSLGLTGTDTQYF. DNA for the CDR3: TGTGCCAGCAGCTTGGGACTGACTGGCACAGATACGCAGTATTTT.

The chain carries TRBV4-1 and TRBJ1-4, with 9 bases identical to TRBD1. The CDR3 runs 20 residues. In germline, CDR1 is MGHRA, CDR2 YSYEKL. Germline trimming cut 0 bases from V and 3 bases from J; bases unmatched to any gene: 14. The CDR3 protein is CASSQDGSRTGGSANEKLFF. The DNA of the CDR3 is TGCGCCAGCAGCCAAGATGGCTCACGTACAGGGGGCTCGGCTAATGAAAAACTGTTTTTT.

The CDR3 is CASSLGQYEQYF. CDR3 DNA: TGTGCCAGCAGCTTAGGACAGTACGAGCAGTACTTC. The chain carries TRBV13 and TRBJ2-7; D unresolved. V dropped 0 bases and J dropped 4 bases, with 4 bases sitting between them. Germline V gene data show CDR1 as PRHDT and CDR2 as FYEKMQ (reference sequence). CDR3 length: 12 amino acids.

This chain joins TRBV11-2 and TRBJ2-7; D ambiguous. Germline CDR1 SGHAT, CDR2 FQNNGV. V lost 5 bases and J lost 2, with 7 bases in between. CDR3 length equals 12 residues. This chain's CDR3 is CASSVQPYEQYF. CDR3 coding DNA: TGTGCCAGCAGCGTACAACCCTACGAGCAGTACTTC.

The chain combines TRBV4-2 with TRBJ2-2; TRBD1 might be the D (5 bases). V was pared by 5 bases and J by 5 bases, with 6 bases between. Germline CDR1 LGHNA, CDR2 YNFKEQ. This CDR3 region has 12 residues. The CDR3 DNA follows: TGTGCCAGCAGCAAGGGGACCGGGGAGCTGTTTTTT. Its protein is CASSKGTGELFF.

The genes are TRBV29-1 and TRBJ1-2; TRBD1 agrees at 8 bases. Germline V gene data show CDR1 as SQVTM and CDR2 as ANQGSEA. This CDR3 contains 12 residues. The junction had 9 bases not matched to a gene; V was cut back by 8 bases and J by 7 bases. The CDR3 DNA reads TGCAGCTTCGGACAGGGCGCCTTTGGCTACACCTTC. Translated, it gives CSFGQGAFGYTF.